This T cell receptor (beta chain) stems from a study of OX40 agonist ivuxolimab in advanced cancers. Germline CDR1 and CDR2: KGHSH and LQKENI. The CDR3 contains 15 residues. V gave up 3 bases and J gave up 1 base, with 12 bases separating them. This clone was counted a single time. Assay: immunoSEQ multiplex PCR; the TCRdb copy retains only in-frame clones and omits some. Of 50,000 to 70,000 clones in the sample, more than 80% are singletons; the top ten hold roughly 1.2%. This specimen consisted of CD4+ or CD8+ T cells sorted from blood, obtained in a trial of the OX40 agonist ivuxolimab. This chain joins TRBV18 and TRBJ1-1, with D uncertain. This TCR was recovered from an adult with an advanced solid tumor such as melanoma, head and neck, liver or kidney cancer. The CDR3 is CASSPTPVPNTEAFF. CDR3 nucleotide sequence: TGTGCCAGCTCACCGACACCCGTCCCGAACACTGAAGCTTTCTTT.